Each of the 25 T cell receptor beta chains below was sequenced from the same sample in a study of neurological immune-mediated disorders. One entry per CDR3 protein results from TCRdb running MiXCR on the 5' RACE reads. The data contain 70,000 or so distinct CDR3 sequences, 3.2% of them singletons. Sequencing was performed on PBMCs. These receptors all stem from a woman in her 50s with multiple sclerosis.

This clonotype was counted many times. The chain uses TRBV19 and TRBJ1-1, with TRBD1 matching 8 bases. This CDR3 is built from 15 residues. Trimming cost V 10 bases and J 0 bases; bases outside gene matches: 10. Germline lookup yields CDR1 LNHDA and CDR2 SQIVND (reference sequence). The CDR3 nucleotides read TGTGCCACCAAACCGGGACAGGAAATGAACACTGAAGCTTTCTTT. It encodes CATKPGQEMNTEAFF.

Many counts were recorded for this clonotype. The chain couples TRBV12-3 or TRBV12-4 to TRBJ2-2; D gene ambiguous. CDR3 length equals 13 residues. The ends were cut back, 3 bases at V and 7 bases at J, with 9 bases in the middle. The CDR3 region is CASSLDRVGELFF. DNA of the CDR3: TGTGCCAGCAGTTTGGATCGGGTCGGGGAGCTGTTTTTT.

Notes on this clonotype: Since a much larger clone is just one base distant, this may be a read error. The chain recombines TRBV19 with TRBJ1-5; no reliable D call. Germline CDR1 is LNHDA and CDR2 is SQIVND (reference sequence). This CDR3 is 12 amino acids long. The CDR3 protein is CDSSLVQQPQHF. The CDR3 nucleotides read TGTGACAGTAGTTTAGTCCAGCAGCCCCAGCATTTT.

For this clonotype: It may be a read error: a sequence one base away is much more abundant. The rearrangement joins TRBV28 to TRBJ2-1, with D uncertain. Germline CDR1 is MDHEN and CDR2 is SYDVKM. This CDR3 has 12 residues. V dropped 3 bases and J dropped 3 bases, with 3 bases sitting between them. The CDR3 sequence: CASSFHYNEQFF. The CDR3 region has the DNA TGTGCCAGCAGTTTCCACTACAATGAGCAGTTCTTC.

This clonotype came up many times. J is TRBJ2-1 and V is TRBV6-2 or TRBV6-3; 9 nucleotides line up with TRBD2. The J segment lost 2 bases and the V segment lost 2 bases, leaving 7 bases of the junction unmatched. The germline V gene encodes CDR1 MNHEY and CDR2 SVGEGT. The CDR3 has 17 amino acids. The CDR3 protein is CASSYPFLAGAYNEQFF. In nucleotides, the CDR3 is TGTGCCAGCAGTTACCCGTTTTTAGCGGGGGCCTACAATGAGCAGTTCTTC.

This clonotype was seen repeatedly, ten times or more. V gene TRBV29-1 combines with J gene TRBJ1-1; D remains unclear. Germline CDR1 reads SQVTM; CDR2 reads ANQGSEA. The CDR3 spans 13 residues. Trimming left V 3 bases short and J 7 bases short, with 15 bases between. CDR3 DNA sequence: TGCAGCGTTGACAGCCTACATGTTAATGAAGCTTTCTTT. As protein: CSVDSLHVNEAFF.

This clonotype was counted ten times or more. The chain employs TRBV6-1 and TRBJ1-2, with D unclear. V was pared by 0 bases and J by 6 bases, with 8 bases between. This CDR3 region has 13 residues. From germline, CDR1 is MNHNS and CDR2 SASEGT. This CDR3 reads CASSEALRDGYTF. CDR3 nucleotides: TGTGCCAGCAGTGAAGCGCTTCGGGATGGCTACACCTTC.

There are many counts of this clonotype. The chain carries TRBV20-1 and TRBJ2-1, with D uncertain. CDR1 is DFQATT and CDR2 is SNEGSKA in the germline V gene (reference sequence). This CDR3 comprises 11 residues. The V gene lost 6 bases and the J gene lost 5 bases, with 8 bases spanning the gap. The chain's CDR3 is CSATQHNEQFF. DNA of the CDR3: TGCAGTGCCACCCAGCACAATGAGCAGTTCTTC.

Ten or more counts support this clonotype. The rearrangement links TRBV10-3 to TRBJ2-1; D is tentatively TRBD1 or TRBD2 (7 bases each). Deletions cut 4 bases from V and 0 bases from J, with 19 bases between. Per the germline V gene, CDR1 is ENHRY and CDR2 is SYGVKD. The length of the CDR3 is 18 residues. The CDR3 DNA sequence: TGTGCCATCAGTGGGTGGGGGAGCGGGACAGACTCCTACAATGAGCAGTTCTTC. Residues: CAISGWGSGTDSYNEQFF.

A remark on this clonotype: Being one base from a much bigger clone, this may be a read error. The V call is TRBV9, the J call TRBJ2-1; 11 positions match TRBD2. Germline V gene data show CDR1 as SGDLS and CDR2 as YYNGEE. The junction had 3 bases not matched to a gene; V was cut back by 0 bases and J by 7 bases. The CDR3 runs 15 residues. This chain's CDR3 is CASSVGLAGQNEQFF. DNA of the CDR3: TGTGCCAGCAGCGTAGGACTAGCGGGGCAAAATGAGCAGTTCTTC.

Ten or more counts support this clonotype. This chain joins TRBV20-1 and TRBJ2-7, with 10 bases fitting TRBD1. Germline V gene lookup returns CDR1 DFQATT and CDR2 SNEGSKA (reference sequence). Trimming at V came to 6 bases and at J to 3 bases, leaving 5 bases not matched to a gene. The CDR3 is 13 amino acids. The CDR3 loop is CSAPGDRGYEQYV. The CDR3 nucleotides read TGCAGTGCACCGGGGGACAGGGGCTACGAGCAGTACGTC.

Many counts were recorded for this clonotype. CDR3 nucleotide sequence: TGTGCCAGCAGCCCGCTCGGGGATACGCAGTATTTT. The encoded protein is CASSPLGDTQYF. V gene TRBV4-2 combines with J gene TRBJ2-3; D gene unclear. Germline V gene sequence: CDR1 LGHNA, CDR2 YNFKEQ. V was pared by 4 bases and J by 6 bases, with 8 bases between. This CDR3 has 12 residues.

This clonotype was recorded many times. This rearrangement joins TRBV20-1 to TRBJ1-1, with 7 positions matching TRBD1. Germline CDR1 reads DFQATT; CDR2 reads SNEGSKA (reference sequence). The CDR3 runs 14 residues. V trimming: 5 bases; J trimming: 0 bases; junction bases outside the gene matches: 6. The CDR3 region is CSARDSAMNTEAFF. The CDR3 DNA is TGCAGTGCTCGGGACAGCGCGATGAACACTGAAGCTTTCTTT.

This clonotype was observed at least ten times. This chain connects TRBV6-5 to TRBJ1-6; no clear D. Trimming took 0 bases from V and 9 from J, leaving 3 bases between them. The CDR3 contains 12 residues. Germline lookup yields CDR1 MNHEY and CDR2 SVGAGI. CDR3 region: CASSYSGSPLHF. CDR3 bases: TGTGCCAGCAGTTACTCTGGTTCACCCCTCCACTTT.

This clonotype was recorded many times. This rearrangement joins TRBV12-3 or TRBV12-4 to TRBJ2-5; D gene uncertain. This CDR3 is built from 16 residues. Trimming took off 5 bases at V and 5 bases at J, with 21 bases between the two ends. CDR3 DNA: TGTGCCAGCAGTCCGCGCGCCATGGGTACCGGGGAGACCCAGTACTTC. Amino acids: CASSPRAMGTGETQYF.

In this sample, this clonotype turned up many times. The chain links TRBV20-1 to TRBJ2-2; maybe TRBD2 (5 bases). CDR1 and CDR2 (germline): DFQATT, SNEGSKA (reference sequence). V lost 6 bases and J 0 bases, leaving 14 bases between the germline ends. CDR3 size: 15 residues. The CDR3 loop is CSAVAGQPNTGELFF. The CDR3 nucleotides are TGCAGTGCGGTGGCGGGCCAACCGAACACCGGGGAGCTGTTTTTT.

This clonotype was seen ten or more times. CDR3 sequence (DNA): TGTGCCATCAGTGAGTCGAGGAGGAAGGAACGCTACAATGAGCAGTTCTTC. Its translation is CAISESRRKERYNEQFF. The chain has TRBV10-3 and TRBJ2-1; tentatively, D is TRBD2 (5 bases). The CDR3 has 17 residues. V shed 0 bases and J shed 3 bases, with 15 bases lying between them. Per germline, CDR1 ENHRY and CDR2 SYGVKD.

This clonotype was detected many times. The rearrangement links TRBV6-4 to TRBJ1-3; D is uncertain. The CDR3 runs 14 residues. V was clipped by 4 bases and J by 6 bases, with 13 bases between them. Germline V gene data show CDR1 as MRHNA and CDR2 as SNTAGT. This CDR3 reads CASSAHLTPNTIYF. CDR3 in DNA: TGTGCCAGCAGTGCGCATTTGACTCCAAACACCATATATTTT.

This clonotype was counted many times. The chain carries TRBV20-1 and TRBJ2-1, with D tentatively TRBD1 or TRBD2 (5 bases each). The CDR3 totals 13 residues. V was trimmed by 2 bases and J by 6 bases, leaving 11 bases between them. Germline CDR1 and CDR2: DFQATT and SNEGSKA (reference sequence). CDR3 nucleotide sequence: TGCAGTGCTAGATGGGACCCGACCAATGAGCAGTTCTTC. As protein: CSARWDPTNEQFF.

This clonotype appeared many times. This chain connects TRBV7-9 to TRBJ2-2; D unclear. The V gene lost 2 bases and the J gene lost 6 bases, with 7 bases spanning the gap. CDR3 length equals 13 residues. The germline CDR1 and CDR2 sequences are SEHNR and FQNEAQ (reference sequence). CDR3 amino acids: CASSLQAPGELFF. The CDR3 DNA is TGTGCCAGCAGCTTACAGGCTCCCGGGGAGCTGTTTTTT.

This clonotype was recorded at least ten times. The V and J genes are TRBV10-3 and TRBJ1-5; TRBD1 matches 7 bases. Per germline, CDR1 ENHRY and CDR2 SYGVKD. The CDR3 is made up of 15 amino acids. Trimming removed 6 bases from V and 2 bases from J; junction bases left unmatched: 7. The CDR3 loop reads CAISASGGGNQPQHF. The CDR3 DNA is TGTGCCATCAGCGCCTCAGGGGGTGGCAATCAGCCCCAGCATTTT.

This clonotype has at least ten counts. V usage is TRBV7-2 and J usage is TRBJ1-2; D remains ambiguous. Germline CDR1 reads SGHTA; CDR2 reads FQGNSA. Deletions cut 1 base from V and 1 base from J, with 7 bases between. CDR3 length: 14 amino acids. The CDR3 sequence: CASSLGLINYGYTF. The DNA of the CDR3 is TGTGCCAGCAGCTTAGGACTGATTAACTATGGCTACACCTTC.

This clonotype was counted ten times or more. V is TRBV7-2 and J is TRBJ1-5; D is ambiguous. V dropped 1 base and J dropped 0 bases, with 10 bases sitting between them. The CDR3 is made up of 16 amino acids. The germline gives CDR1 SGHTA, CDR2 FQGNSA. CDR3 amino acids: CASSLVPGYSNQPQHF. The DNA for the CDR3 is TGTGCCAGCAGCTTAGTGCCGGGATATAGCAATCAGCCCCAGCATTTT.

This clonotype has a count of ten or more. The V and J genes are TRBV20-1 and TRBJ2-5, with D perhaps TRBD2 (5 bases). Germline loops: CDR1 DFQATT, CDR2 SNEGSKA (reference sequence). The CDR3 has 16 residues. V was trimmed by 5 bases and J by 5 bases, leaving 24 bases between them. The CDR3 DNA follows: TGCAGTGCTGTAGGTTCTAGCATCCCCATTCTCGAGACCCAGTACTTC. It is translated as CSAVGSSIPILETQYF.

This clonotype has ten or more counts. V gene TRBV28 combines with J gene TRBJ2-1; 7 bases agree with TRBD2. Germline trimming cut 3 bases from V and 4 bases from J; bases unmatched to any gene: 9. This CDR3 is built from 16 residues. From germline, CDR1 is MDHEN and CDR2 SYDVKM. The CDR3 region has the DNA TGTGCCAGCAGTTTCCCTGGCGGGGGACCATACAATGAGCAGTTCTTC. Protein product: CASSFPGGGPYNEQFF.